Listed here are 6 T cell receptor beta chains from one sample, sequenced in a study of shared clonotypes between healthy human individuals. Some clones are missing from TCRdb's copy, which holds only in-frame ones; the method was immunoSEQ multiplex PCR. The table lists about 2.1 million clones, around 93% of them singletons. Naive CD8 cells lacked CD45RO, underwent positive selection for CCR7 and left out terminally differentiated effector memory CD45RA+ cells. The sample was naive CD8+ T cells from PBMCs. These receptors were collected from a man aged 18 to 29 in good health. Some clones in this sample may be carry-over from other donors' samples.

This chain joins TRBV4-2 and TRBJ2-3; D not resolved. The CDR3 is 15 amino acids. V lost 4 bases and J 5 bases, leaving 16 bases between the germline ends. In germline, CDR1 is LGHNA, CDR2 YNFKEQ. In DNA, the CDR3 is TGTGCCAGCAGCCGTCCTCACTCAGGCCTAGATACGCAGTATTTT. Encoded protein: CASSRPHSGLDTQYF.

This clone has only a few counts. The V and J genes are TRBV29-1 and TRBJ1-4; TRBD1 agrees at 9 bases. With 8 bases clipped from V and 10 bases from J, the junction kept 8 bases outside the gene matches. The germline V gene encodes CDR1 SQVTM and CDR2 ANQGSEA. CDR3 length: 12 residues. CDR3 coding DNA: TGCAGCACCCGGGACAGGGCTGGAAAACTGTTTTTT. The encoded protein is CSTRDRAGKLFF.

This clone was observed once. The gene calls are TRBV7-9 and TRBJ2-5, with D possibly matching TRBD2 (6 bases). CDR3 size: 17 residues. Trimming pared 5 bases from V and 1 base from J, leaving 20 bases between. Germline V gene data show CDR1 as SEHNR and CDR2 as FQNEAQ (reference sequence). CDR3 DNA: TGTGCCAGCAGCCCCCCGGGGGTACCCAGCCCCCAAGAGACCCAGTACTTC. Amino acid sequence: CASSPPGVPSPQETQYF.

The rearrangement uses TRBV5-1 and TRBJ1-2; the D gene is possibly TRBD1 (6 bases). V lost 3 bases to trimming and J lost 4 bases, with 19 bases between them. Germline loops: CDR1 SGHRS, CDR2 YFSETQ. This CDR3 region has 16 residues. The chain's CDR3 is CASSWPLSGGGYGYTF. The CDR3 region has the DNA TGCGCCAGCAGCTGGCCGCTTTCGGGGGGCGGCTATGGCTACACCTTC.

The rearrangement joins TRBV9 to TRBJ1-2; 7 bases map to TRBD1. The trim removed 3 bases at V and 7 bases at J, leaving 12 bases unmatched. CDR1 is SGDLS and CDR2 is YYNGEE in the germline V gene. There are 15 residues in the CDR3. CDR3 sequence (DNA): TGTGCCAGCAGCGACCGACAGGGCGGGTTTGTTGGCTACACCTTC. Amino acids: CASSDRQGGFVGYTF.

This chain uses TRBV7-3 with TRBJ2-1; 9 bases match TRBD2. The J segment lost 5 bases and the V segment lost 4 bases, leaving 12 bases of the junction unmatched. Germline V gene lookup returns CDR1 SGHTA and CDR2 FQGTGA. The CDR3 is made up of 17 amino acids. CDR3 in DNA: TGTGCCAGCAGCTCGGACCCGCGACTAGCGGAAGACAATGAGCAGTTCTTC. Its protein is CASSSDPRLAEDNEQFF. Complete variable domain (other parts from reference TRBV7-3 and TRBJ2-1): GAGVSQTPSNKVTEKGKYVELRCDPISGHTALYWYRQSLGQGPEFLIYFQGTGAADDSGLPNDRFFAVRPEGSVSTLKIQRTERGDSAVYLCASSSDPRLAEDNEQFFGPGTRLTVL.